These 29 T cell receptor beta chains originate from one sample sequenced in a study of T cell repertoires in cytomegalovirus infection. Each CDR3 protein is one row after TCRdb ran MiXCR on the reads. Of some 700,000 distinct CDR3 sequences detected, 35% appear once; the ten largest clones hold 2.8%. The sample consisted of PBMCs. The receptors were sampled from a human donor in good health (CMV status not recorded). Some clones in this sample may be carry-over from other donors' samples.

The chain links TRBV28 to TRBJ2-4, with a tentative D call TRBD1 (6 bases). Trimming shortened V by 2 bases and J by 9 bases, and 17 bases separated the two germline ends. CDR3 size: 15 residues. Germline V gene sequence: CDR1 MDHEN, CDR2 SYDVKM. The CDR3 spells CASSLGGLGFTIQYF. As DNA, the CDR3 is TGTGCCAGCAGTTTAGGGGGCCTCGGCTTTACCATTCAGTACTTC.

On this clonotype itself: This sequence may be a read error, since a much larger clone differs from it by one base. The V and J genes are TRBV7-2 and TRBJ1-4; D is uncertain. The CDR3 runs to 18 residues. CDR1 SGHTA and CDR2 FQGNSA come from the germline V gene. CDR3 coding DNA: TGTGCCAGCAGCTTAGGGGAAGGAGGCCCCAAGGCTATTGAAAGACTGTTTTTT. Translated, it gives CASSLGEGGPKAIERLFF.

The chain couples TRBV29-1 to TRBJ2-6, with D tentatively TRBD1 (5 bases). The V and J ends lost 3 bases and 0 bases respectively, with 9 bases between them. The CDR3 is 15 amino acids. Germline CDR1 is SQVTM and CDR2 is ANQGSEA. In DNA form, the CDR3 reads TGCAGCGTTGACGGAGACAGCTCTGGGGCCAACGTCCTGACTTTC. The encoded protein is CSVDGDSSGANVLTF.

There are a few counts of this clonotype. The CDR3 here is CASSYGLAGVEQYF. The CDR3 DNA sequence: TGTGCCAGCAGTTACGGACTAGCGGGAGTCGAGCAGTACTTC. The chain recombines TRBV28 with TRBJ2-7; 13 positions match TRBD2. The CDR3 contains 14 residues. In germline, CDR1 is MDHEN, CDR2 SYDVKM. V was clipped by 4 bases and J by 6 bases; unmatched bases: 3.

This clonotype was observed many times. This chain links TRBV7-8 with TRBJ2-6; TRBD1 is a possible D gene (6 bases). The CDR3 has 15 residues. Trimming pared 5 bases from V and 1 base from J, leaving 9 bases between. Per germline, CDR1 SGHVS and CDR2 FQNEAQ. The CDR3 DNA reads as TGTGCCAGCAGCCCCGGACAGTCTGGGGCCAACGTCCTGACTTTC. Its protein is CASSPGQSGANVLTF.

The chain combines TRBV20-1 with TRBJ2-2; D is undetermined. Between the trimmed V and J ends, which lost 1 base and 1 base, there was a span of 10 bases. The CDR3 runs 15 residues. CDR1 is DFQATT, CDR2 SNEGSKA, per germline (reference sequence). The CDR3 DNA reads TGCAGTGCTAGAGCCCCTGGCAGGAACACCGGGGAGCTGTTTTTT. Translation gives CSARAPGRNTGELFF.

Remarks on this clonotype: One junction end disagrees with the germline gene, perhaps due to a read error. CDR3 nucleotides: TGTGCCAGCAGTCTTACCTACGAGCCGTACTTC. Its protein product is CASSLTYEPYF. The chain is built from TRBV28 and TRBJ2-7; unclear D gene. From germline, CDR1 is MDHEN and CDR2 SYDVKM. The CDR3 sequence is 11 residues long.

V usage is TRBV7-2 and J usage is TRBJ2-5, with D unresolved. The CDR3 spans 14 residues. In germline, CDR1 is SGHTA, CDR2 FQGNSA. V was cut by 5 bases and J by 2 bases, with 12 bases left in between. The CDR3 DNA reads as TGTGCCAGCAGCGCTCGGGCCATTCAAGAGACCCAGTACTTC. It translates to CASSARAIQETQYF.

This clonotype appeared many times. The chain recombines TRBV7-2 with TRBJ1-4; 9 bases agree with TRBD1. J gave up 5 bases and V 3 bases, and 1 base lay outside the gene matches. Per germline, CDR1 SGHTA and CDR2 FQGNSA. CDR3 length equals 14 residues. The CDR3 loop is CASSFGQGNEKLFF. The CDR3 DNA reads TGTGCCAGCAGCTTCGGACAGGGGAATGAAAAACTGTTTTTT.

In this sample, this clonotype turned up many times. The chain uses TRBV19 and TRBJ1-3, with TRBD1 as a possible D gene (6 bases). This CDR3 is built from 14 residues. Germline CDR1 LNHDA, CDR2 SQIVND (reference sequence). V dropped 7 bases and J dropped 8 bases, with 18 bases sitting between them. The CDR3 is CASIDAGVKDTIYF. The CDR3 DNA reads TGTGCCAGTATCGACGCAGGGGTGAAGGACACCATATATTTT.

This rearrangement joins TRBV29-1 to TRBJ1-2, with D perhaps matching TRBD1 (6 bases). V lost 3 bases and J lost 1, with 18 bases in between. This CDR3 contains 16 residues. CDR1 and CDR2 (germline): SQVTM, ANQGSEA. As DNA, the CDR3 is TGCAGCGTTGACCTCTCGACAGGAGCCTATAACTATGGCTACACCTTC. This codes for CSVDLSTGAYNYGYTF.

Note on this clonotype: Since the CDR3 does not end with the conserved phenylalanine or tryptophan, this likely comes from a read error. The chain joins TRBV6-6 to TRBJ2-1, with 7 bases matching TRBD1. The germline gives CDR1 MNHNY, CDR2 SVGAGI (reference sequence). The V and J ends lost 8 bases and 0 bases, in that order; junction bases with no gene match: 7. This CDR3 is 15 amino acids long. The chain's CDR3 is CASGGQSSSYNEQFL. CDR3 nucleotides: TGTGCCAGCGGGGGACAGTCCAGCTCCTACAATGAGCAGTTCTTA.

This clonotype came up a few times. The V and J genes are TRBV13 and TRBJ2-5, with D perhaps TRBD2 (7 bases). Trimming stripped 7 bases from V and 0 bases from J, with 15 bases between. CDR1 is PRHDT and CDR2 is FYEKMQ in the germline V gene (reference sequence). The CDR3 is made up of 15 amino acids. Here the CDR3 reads CASTQGGVYQETQYF. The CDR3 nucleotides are TGTGCCAGCACCCAAGGGGGGGTGTACCAAGAGACCCAGTACTTC.

The CDR3 DNA sequence: TGTGCCAGTTATGACAGGGGGCGAGGAAACGGCAATGAGCAGTTCTTC. Protein: CASYDRGRGNGNEQFF. The J gene is TRBJ2-1, the V gene TRBV19; 10 bases match TRBD1. CDR1 LNHDA and CDR2 SQIVND come from the germline V gene (reference sequence). With 8 bases clipped from V and 6 bases from J, the junction kept 13 bases outside the gene matches. This CDR3 region has 16 residues.

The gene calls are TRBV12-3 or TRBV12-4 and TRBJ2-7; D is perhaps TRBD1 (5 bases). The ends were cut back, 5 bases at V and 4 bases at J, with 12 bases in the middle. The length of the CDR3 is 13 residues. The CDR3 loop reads CASSVPGLYEQYF. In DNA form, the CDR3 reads TGTGCCAGCAGTGTGCCAGGGCTGTACGAGCAGTACTTC.

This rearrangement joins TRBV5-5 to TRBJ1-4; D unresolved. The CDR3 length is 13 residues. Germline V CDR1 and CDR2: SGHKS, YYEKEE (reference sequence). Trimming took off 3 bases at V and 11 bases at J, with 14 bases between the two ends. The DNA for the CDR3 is TGTGCCAGCAGCTCCCCGACCGGTAGGAAACTGTTTTTT. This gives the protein CASSSPTGRKLFF.

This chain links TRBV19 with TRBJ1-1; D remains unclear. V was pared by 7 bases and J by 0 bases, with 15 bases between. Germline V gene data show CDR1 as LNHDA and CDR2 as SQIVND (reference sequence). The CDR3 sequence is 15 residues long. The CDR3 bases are TGTGCCAGTACCCCCTCGGGCCGGCTGAACACTGAAGCTTTCTTT. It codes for CASTPSGRLNTEAFF.

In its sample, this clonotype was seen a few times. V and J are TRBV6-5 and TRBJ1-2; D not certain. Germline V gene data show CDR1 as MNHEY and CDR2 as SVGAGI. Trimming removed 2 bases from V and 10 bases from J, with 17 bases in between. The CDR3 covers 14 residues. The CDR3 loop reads CASSYRVDGITYTF. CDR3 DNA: TGTGCCAGCAGTTACCGGGTAGACGGGATTACCTACACCTTC.

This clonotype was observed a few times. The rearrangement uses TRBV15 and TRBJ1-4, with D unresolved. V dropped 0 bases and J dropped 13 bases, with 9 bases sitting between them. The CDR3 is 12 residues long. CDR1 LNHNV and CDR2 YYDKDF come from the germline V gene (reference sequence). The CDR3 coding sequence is TGTGCCACCAGCAGAGAGAAGGGTGCACTGTTTTTT. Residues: CATSREKGALFF.

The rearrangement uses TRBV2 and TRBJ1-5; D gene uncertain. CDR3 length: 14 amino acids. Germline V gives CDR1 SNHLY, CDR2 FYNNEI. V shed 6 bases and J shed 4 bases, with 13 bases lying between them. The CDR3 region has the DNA TGTGCCAGCAGCAGATCGGAGTGGAATCAGCCCCAGCATTTT. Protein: CASSRSEWNQPQHF.

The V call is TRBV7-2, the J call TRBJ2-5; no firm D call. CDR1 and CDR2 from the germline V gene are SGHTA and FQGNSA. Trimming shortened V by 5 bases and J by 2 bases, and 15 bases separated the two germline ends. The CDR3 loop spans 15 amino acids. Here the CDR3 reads CASSPLVREQETQYF. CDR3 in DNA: TGTGCCAGCAGCCCCCTGGTGCGCGAACAAGAGACCCAGTACTTC.

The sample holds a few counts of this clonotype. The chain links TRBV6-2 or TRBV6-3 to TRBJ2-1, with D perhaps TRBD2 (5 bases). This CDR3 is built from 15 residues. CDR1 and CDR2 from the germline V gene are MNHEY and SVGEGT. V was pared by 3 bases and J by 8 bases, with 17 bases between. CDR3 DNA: TGTGCCAGCAGTTATTCGGGGAAATCATTCGATGAGCAGTTCTTC. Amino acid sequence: CASSYSGKSFDEQFF.

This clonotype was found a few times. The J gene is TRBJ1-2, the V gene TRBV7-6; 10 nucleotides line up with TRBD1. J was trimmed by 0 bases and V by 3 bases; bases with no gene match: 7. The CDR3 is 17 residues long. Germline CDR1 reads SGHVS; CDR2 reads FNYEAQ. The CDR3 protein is CASSLAGTGATNYGYTF. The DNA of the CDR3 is TGTGCCAGCAGCTTGGCCGGGACAGGGGCCACTAACTATGGCTACACCTTC.

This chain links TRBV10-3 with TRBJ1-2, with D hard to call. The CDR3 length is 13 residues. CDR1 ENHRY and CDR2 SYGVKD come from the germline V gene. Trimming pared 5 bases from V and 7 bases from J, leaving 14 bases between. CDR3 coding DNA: TGTGCCATCAGTTGGGAGGGATTTAGTGGCTACACCTTC. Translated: CAISWEGFSGYTF.

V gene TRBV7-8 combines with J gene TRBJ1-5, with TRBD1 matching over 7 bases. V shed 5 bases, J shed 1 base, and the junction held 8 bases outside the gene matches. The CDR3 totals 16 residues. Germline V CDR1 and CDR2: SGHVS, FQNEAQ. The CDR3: CASSKQGRNSNQPQHF. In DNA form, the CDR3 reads TGTGCCAGCAGCAAACAGGGGAGGAACAGCAATCAGCCCCAGCATTTT.

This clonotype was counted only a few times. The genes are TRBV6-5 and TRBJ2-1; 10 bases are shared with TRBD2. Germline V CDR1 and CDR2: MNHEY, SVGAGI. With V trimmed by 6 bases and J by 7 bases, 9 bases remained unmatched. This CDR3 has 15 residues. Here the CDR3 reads CASSISSGRENEQFF. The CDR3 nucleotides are TGTGCCAGCAGCATATCTAGCGGGAGAGAGAATGAGCAGTTCTTC.

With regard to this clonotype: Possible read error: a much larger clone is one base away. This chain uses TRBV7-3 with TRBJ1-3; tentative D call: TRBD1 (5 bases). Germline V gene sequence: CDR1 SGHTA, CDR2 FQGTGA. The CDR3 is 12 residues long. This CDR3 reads CASSLQGNTVYF. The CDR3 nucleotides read TGTGCCAGCAGCTTACAGGGAAACACCGTATATTTT.

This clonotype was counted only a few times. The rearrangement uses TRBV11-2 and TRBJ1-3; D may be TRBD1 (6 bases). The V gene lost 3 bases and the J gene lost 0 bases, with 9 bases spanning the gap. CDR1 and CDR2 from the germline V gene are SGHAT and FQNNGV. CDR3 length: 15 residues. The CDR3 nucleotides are TGTGCCAGCAGCTTCAGGACAGACTCTGGAAACACCATATATTTT. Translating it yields CASSFRTDSGNTIYF.

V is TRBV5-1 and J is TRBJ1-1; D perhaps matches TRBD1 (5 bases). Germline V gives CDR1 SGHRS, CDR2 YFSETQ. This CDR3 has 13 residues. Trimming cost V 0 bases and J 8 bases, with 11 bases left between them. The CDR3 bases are TGCGCCAGCAGCTTGGGGACGACAGTAGAAGCTTTCTTT. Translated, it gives CASSLGTTVEAFF.